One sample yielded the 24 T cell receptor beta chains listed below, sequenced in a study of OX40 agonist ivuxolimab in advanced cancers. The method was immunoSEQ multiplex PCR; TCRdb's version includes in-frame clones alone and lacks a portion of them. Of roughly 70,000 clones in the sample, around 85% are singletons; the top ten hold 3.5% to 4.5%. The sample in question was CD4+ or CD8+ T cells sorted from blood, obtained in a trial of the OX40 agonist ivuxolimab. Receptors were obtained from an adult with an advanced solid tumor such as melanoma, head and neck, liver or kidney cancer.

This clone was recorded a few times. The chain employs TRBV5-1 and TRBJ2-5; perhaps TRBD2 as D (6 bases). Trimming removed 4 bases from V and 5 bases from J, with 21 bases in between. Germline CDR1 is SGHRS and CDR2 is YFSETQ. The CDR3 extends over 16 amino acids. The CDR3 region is CASSPGGASERETQYF. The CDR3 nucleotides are TGCGCCAGCAGCCCGGGCGGGGCCTCGGAGAGGGAGACCCAGTACTTC.

In DNA, the CDR3 is TGTGCCAGCAATCGGGGGGGGGCGCCCTACAATGAGCAGTTCTTC. It encodes CASNRGGAPYNEQFF. The chain links TRBV6-5 to TRBJ2-1; 8 nucleotides align to TRBD2. Trimming removed 7 bases from V and 2 bases from J; junction bases left unmatched: 7. Germline CDR1 reads MNHEY; CDR2 reads SVGAGI. The CDR3 covers 15 residues.

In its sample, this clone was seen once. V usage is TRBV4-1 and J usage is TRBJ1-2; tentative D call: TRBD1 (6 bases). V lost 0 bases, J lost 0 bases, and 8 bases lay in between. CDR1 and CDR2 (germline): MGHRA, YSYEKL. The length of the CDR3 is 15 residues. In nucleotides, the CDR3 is TGCGCCAGCAGCCAAGAAGGGGGACCTAACTATGGCTACACCTTC. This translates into CASSQEGGPNYGYTF.

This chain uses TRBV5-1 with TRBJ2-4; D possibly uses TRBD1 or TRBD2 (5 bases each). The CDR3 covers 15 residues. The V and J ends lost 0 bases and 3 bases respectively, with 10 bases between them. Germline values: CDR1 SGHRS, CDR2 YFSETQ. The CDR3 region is CASSLEGTYKNIQYF. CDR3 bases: TGCGCCAGCAGCTTGGAAGGGACGTACAAAAACATTCAGTACTTC.

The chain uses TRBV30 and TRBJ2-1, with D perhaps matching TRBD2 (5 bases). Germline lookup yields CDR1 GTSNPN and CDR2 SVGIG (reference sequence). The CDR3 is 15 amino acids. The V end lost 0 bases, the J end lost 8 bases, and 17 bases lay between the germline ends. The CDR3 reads CAWSVGAARRDEQFF. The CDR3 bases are TGTGCCTGGAGTGTGGGAGCGGCCCGCCGGGATGAGCAGTTCTTC.

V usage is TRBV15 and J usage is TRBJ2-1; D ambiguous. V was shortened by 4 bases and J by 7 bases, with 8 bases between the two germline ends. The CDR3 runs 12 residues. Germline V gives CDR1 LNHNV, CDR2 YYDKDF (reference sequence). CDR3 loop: CATSIHRNEQFF. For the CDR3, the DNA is TGTGCCACCAGCATTCACCGGAATGAGCAGTTCTTC.

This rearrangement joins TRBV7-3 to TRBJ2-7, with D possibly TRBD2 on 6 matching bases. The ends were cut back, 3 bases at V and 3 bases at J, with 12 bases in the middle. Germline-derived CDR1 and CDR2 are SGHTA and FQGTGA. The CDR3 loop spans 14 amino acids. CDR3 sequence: CASSLGGSGYEQYF. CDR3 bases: TGTGCCAGCAGCTTGGGGGGTAGCGGCTACGAGCAGTACTTC.

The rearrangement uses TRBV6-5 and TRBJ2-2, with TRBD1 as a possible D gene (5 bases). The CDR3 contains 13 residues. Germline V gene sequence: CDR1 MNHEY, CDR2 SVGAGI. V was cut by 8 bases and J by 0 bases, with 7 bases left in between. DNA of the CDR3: TGTGCCAGCGTCAGGGCGAACACCGGGGAGCTGTTTTTT. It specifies CASVRANTGELFF.

The CDR3 sequence: CATLSGASYEQYF. CDR3 in DNA: TGTGCCACCCTGTCCGGAGCATCCTACGAGCAGTACTTC. The chain joins TRBV28 to TRBJ2-7; D remains unclear. The CDR3 is 13 amino acids. Germline lookup yields CDR1 MDHEN and CDR2 SYDVKM. V was clipped by 10 bases and J by 1 base, with 14 bases between them.

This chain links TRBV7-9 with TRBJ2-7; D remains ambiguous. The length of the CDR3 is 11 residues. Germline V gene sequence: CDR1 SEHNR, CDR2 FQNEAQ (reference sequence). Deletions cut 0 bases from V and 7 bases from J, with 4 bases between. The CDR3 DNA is TGTGCCAGCAGCTTAGCTACGGAGCAGTACTTC. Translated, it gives CASSLATEQYF. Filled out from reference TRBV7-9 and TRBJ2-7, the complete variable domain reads DTGVSQNPRHKITKRGQNVTFRCDPISEHNRLYWYRQTLGQGPEFLTYFQNEAQLEKSRLLSDRFSAERPKGSFSTLEIQRTEQGDSAMYLCASSLATEQYFGPGTRLTVT.

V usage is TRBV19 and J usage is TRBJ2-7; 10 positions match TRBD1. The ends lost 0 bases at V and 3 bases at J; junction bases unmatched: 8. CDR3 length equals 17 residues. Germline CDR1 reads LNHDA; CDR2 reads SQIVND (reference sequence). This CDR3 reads CASSIDSGTGVNYEQYF. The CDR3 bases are TGTGCCAGTAGTATAGACAGCGGGACAGGGGTGAACTACGAGCAGTACTTC.

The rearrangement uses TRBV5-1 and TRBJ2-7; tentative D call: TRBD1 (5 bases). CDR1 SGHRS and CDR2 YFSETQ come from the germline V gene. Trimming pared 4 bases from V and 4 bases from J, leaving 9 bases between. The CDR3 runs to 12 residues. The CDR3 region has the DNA TGCGCCAGCAGCCAGGGCGATTACGAGCAGTACTTC. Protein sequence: CASSQGDYEQYF.

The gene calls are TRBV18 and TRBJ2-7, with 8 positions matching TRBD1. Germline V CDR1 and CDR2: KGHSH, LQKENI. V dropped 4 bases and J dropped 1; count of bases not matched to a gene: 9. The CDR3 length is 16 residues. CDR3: CASSQLPGQVSYEQYF. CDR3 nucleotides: TGTGCCAGCTCACAGTTACCGGGACAGGTTTCCTACGAGCAGTACTTC.

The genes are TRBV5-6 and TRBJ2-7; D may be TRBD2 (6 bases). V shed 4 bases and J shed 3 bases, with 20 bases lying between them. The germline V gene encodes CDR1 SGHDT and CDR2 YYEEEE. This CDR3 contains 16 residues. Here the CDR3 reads CASSPGVGTLGYEQYF. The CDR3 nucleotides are TGTGCCAGCAGCCCGGGGGTAGGGACCCTCGGCTACGAGCAGTACTTC.

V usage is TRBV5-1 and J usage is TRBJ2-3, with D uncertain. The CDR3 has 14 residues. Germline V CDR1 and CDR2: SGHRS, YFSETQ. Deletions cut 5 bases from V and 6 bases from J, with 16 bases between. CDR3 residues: CASSLVLKGDTQYF. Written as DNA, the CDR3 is TGCGCCAGCAGTCTCGTTCTAAAAGGGGATACGCAGTATTTT.

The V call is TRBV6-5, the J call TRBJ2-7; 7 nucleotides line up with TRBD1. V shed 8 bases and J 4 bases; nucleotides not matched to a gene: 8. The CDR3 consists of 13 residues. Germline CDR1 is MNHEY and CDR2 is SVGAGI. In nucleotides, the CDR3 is TGTGCCAGCGGATTGACAGGGAGATACGAGCAGTACTTC. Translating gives CASGLTGRYEQYF.

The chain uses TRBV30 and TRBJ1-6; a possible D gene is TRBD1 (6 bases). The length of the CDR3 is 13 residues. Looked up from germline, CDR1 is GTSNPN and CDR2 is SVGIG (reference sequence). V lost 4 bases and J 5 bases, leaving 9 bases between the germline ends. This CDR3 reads CAWKGTNNSPLHF. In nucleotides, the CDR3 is TGTGCCTGGAAAGGGACAAATAATTCACCCCTCCACTTT.

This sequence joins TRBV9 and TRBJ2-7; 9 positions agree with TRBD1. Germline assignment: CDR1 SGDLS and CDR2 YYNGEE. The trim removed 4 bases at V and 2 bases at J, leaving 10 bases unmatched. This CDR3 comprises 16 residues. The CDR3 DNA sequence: TGTGCCAGCAGCCCCACAGGGGGCGCGGGCACCTACGAGCAGTACTTC. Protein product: CASSPTGGAGTYEQYF.

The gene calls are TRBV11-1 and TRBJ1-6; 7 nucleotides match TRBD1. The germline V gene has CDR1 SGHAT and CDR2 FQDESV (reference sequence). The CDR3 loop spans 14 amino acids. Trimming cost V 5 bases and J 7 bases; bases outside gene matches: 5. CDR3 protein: CASSARQGNSPLHF. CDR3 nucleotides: TGTGCCAGCAGCGCGAGACAGGGAAATTCACCCCTCCACTTT.

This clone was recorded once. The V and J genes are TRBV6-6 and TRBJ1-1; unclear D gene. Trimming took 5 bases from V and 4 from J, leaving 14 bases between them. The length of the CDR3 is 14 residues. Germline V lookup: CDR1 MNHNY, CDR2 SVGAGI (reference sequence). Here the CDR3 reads CASSPLDGVTEAFF. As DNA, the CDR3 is TGTGCCAGCAGTCCCCTGGACGGGGTCACTGAAGCTTTCTTT.

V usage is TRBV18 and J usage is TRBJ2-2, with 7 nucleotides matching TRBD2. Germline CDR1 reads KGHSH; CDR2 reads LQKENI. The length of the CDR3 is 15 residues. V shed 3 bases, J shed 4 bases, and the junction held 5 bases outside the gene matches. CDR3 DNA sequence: TGTGCCAGCTCACCGGCGCGGGGGACCACCGGGGAGCTGTTTTTT. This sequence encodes CASSPARGTTGELFF.

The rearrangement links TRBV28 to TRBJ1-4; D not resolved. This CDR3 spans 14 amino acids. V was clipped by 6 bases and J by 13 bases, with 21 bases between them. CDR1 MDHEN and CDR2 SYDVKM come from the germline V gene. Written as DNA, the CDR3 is TGTGCCAGCAGAACTACCCAGGAGTTCAGTGGACTGTTTTTT. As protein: CASRTTQEFSGLFF.

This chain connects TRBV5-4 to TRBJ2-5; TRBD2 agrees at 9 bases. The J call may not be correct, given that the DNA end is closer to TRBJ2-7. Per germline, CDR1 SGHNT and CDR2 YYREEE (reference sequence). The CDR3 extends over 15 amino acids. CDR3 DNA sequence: TGTGCCAGCGCTAGCGGGGAGTTAGTGTCCTACGAGCAGTACTTC. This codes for CASASGELVSYEQYF.

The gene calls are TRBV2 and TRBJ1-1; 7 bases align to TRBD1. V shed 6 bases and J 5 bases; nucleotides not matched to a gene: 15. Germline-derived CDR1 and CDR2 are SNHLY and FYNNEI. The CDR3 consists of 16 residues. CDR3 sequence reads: CASSRTGPTAGTEAFF. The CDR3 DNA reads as TGTGCCAGCAGCCGGACAGGTCCTACTGCTGGGACTGAAGCTTTCTTT.